The present T cell receptor (beta chain) was sequenced within a study of blood T cell repertoires in COVID-19 (dated by TCRdb to about 2020). Regarding the research as a whole: The collaborator samples originated in the United States, Italy and Spain and spanned the acute and convalescent phases of COVID-19. The sample metadata nearly always contained a de-identified subject ID, COVID-19 status, age in years and sex. Samples were obtained from the ongoing ImmuneRACE study (first 160 participants) and from 1,254 subjects provided by 6 global collaborators. Where available, HLA class I and class II types were obtained from metadata supplied by the sample provider rather than from assay-based typing. Deeply sampled blood TCRbeta repertoires from subjects exposed to, actively infected with, or recovered from COVID-19 were included in the dataset. The material from the prospective study consisted of cDNA or gDNA derived from T cells, B-cell-depleted T cells, or PBMCs. The repertoires were made available in a free public database intended to serve as a resource for research on the immune response to SARS-CoV-2. Paper-wide results and their limitations: The quantity of clinical and demographic metadata differed by source and by participant and was supplied without curation.

Each collaborating institution followed its own protocols to collect whole blood in K2EDTA tubes. For TCRbeta analysis, collaborators shipped samples in one of three forms: frozen whole blood, isolated PBMCs, or DNA extracted from either of those sample types. CDR3 length: 12 amino acids, cysteine to phenylalanine. Here the CDR3 DNA is all that survives: 36 bases in frame from base 1. The germline V gene gives CDR1 as SNHLY and CDR2 as FYNNEI. V is reduced by 3 bases and J by 6 bases, leaving a spacing of 6 bases between them. This clone was counted between two and nine times. The clone's antigen remains unknown. Base-call qualities are not available, and no considerably larger clone is one nucleotide away. The immunoSEQ Assay, a bias-controlled multiplex PCR, was used to amplify TCRbeta CDR3 regions from genomic DNA. The authors' analysis ran thus. Nucleated cell counts per sample were estimated from amplification of reference gene primers within the assay. To quantify the absolute abundance of each unique TCRbeta CDR3 rearrangement, sequence reads were collapsed and filtered. Productive Simpson clonality was computed per sample as the square root of Simpson's diversity index over productive rearrangements. TCRdb mirrors the immuneACCESS table, restricted to in-frame sequences. Some clones are absent from its copies; in checked studies, under half trace to an unresolved V gene, and the reason for the others is unknown. V and J calls and clone size are those listed in that table; D and trimming were worked out from the DNA. The sample includes about 190,000 clones, with more than 85% observed a single time. 0.95% to 1.3% of the sample goes to the ten largest clones.

The source is a man aged 30 to 45 with acute or convalescent COVID-19. The sequenced sample consisted of peripheral blood. The chain was built from TRBV2 and TRBJ1-5, with the D segment identity uncertain. The nucleotide sequence reads TGTGCCAGCAGTGAGTCGGGTCAGCCCCAGCATTTT. It codes for CASSESGQPQHF.